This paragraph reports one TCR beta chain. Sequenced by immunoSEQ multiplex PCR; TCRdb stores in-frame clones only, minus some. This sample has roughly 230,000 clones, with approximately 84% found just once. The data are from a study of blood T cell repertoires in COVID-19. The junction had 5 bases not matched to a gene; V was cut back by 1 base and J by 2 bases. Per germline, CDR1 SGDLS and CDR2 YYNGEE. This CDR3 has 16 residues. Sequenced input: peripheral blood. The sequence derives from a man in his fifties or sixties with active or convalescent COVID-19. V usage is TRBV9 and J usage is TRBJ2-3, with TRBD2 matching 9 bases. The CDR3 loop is CASSVTSGGNTDTQYF. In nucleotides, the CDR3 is TGTGCCAGCAGCGTAACGAGCGGGGGGAACACAGATACGCAGTATTTT.